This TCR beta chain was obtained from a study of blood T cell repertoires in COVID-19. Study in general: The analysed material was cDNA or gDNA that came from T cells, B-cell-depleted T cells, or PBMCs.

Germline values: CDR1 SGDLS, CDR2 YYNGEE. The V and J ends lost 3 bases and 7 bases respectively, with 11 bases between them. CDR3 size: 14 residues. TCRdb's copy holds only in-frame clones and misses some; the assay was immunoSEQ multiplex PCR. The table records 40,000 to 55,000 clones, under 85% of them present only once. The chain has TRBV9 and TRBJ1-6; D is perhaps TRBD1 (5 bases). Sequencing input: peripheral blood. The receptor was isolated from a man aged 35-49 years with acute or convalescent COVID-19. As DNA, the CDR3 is TGTGCCAGCAGCGCCTATGGGGGGAATTCACCCCTCCACTTT. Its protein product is CASSAYGGNSPLHF.